These 20 T cell receptor beta chains originate from one sample sequenced in a study of blood T cell repertoires in COVID-19. Using immunoSEQ multiplex PCR, the repertoire was profiled, and TCRdb retains in-frame clones only, with some absent. The profile shows some 120,000 clones, just under 85% of them singletons. Sequencing was carried out using peripheral blood. Receptor source: a human donor in a cohort sampled during active COVID-19.

The chain is built from TRBV7-4 and TRBJ2-7, with 9 bases aligning to TRBD1. CDR1 SGHVT and CDR2 SQSDAQ come from the germline V gene. The CDR3 has 13 amino acids. Losses at the gene ends were 5 bases for V and 6 bases for J; bases not matched to a gene: 5. The CDR3 DNA reads TGTGCCAGCAGCCGACAGGGGGATTGCGAGCAGTACTTC. Translated: CASSRQGDCEQYF.

This clone was seen once. The chain is built from TRBV4-1 and TRBJ2-4; a possible D gene is TRBD2 (5 bases). CDR3 length: 12 residues. Looked up from germline, CDR1 is MGHRA and CDR2 is YSYEKL. V was clipped by 1 base and J by 9 bases, with 7 bases between them. CDR3 DNA: TGCGCCAGCAGCCAAGGGGCGGGCATTCAGTACTTC. It encodes CASSQGAGIQYF.

The J gene is TRBJ1-5, the V gene TRBV5-8; 8 bases match TRBD1. The CDR3 extends over 15 amino acids. Germline values: CDR1 SGHTS, CDR2 YDEGEE. The junction had 10 bases not matched to a gene; V was cut back by 4 bases and J by 7 bases. Here the CDR3 DNA reads TGTGCCAGCAGCGTCGGGACAGGAACGAGACAGCCCCAGCATTTT. Encoded protein: CASSVGTGTRQPQHF.

This rearrangement joins TRBV4-1 to TRBJ1-4, with D possibly TRBD1 on 5 matching bases. The CDR3 spans 17 residues. CDR1 and CDR2 from the germline V gene are MGHRA and YSYEKL. V dropped 4 bases and J dropped 4 bases, with 19 bases sitting between them. CDR3 in DNA: TGCGCCAGCAGCCTGGGGGAGGGCCTGCAGGATAATGAAAAACTGTTTTTT. Translated, it gives CASSLGEGLQDNEKLFF.

This chain joins TRBV24-1 and TRBJ2-3, with 8 bases lining up with TRBD1. The CDR3 runs to 18 residues. V was pared by 1 base and J by 0 bases, with 8 bases of the junction left unmatched. Germline lookup yields CDR1 KGHDR and CDR2 SFDVKD. In DNA form, the CDR3 reads TGTGCCACCAGTGATTTAACGGGACAGGCCCCTAGCACAGATACGCAGTATTTT. Amino acids: CATSDLTGQAPSTDTQYF.

The chain employs TRBV9 and TRBJ1-2, with TRBD1 matching 10 bases. Germline trimming cut 0 bases from V and 3 bases from J; bases unmatched to any gene: 5. Germline values: CDR1 SGDLS, CDR2 YYNGEE. The length of the CDR3 is 16 residues. CDR3 DNA sequence: TGTGCCAGCAGCGTAGCTGTTGGGACAGGGGACTATGGCTACACCTTC. As protein: CASSVAVGTGDYGYTF. The full variable domain, its missing parts supplied by reference TRBV9 and TRBJ1-2, is DSGVTQTPKHLITATGQRVTLRCSPRSGDLSVYWYQQSLDQGLQFLIQYYNGEERAKGNILERFSAQQFPDLHSELNLSSLELGDSALYFCASSVAVGTGDYGYTFGSGTRLTVV.

J is TRBJ2-1 and V is TRBV19; 9 nucleotides match TRBD1. The CDR3 has 15 residues. Trimming cost V 5 bases and J 5 bases; bases outside gene matches: 7. Germline loops: CDR1 LNHDA, CDR2 SQIVND (reference sequence). CDR3 residues: CASSATQGANNEQFF. The CDR3 DNA sequence: TGTGCCAGTAGTGCAACACAGGGGGCAAACAATGAGCAGTTCTTC.

This chain links TRBV11-3 with TRBJ2-7; 8 nucleotides line up with TRBD2. The ends lost 5 bases at V and 6 bases at J; junction bases unmatched: 6. CDR3 length equals 13 residues. Germline lookup yields CDR1 SGHNT and CDR2 YENEEA. This CDR3 is CASSAGTRGEQYF. The CDR3 coding sequence is TGTGCCAGCAGCGCCGGGACTAGAGGCGAGCAGTACTTC.

The chain has TRBV7-6 and TRBJ2-1, with TRBD2 matching 8 bases. CDR3 length: 16 amino acids. J lost 1 base, V lost 1 base, and 3 bases had no gene match. Per the germline V gene, CDR1 is SGHVS and CDR2 is FNYEAQ. CDR3 nucleotide sequence: TGTGCCAGCAGCTTAGGGACTAGCCCTTCCTACAATGAGCAGTTCTTC. Translating it yields CASSLGTSPSYNEQFF.

The V gene is TRBV6-6, the J gene TRBJ2-1, with 8 nucleotides matching TRBD2. CDR3 length: 15 amino acids. The germline CDR1 and CDR2 sequences are MNHNY and SVGAGI (reference sequence). V gave up 2 bases and J gave up 6 bases; unmatched junction bases: 6. The CDR3 region is CASSYGTGGLNEQFF. CDR3 coding DNA: TGTGCCAGCAGTTACGGGACGGGGGGGCTCAATGAGCAGTTCTTC.

This clone is a singleton in its sample. V usage is TRBV10-3 and J usage is TRBJ1-1, with D possibly matching TRBD1 (6 bases). The V end lost 1 base, the J end lost 6 bases, and 9 bases lay between the germline ends. The CDR3 covers 13 residues. Germline V CDR1 and CDR2: ENHRY, SYGVKD. CDR3 nucleotide sequence: TGTGCCATCAGTGAGTGGTCAGGGGCTGAAGCTTTCTTT. Its translation: CAISEWSGAEAFF.

CDR3 amino acids: CASSLVPAGVSYEQYF. CDR3 DNA sequence: TGTGCCAGCAGCTTAGTGCCAGCGGGGGTATCCTACGAGCAGTACTTC. V usage is TRBV7-8 and J usage is TRBJ2-7; 8 bases are a match to TRBD2. The germline V gene encodes CDR1 SGHVS and CDR2 FQNEAQ. The junction had 6 bases not matched to a gene; V was cut back by 1 base and J by 1 base. The CDR3 extends over 16 amino acids.

The V gene is TRBV12-3 or TRBV12-4, the J gene TRBJ1-3; D is uncertain. V lost 8 bases and J lost 2, with 4 bases in between. The CDR3 totals 11 residues. This CDR3 reads CASRAGNTIYF. DNA of the CDR3: TGTGCCAGCCGCGCTGGAAACACCATATATTTT.

This chain's CDR3 is CASSESSYTEAFF. The CDR3, as DNA: TGTGCCAGCAGTGAATCTTCTTACACTGAAGCTTTCTTT. The chain links TRBV25-1 to TRBJ1-1; D is undetermined. Trimming took 1 base from V and 3 from J, leaving 6 bases between them. The CDR3 runs to 13 residues. The germline CDR1 and CDR2 sequences are MGHDK and SYGVNS.

This clone has only one observation. The chain couples TRBV5-1 to TRBJ1-1, with TRBD1 identical over 10 bases. The CDR3 length is 14 residues. Germline CDR1 SGHRS, CDR2 YFSETQ. V dropped 3 bases and J dropped 5; count of bases not matched to a gene: 4. CDR3 DNA sequence: TGCGCCAGCAGCTCCGGGACAGGGGATACTGAAGCTTTCTTT. Translated: CASSSGTGDTEAFF.

The V call is TRBV24-1, the J call TRBJ1-2, with D tentatively TRBD1 (6 bases). Germline loops: CDR1 KGHDR, CDR2 SFDVKD. V was shortened by 3 bases and J by 8 bases, with 18 bases between the two germline ends. This CDR3 is 15 amino acids long. DNA of the CDR3: TGTGCCACCAGTGATGGAGACCCCCGCAGGGGAGGCTACACCTTC. This translates into CATSDGDPRRGGYTF.

This clone was seen just once. The chain carries TRBV25-1 and TRBJ2-1; TRBD1 agrees at 8 bases. The germline CDR1 and CDR2 sequences are MGHDK and SYGVNS. This CDR3 spans 17 amino acids. J lost 4 bases, V lost 5 bases, and 13 bases had no gene match. CDR3: CASSPDRGVGGYNEQFF. CDR3 nucleotides: TGTGCCAGCAGTCCAGACAGGGGCGTTGGGGGATACAATGAGCAGTTCTTC.

This clone has only one observation. The chain recombines TRBV6-5 with TRBJ2-7, with 9 bases aligning to TRBD1. Germline-derived CDR1 and CDR2 are MNHEY and SVGAGI. Trimming took 7 bases from V and 3 from J; bases not matched to a gene: 4. CDR3 length equals 13 residues. CDR3 bases: TGTGCCAGCAAGGGGACAGGGCTCTACGAGCAGTACTTC. Translated: CASKGTGLYEQYF.

V gene TRBV5-1 combines with J gene TRBJ1-6; possible D gene TRBD1, 5 bases. CDR1 and CDR2 from the germline V gene are SGHRS and YFSETQ. The ends were cut back, 4 bases at V and 8 bases at J, with 16 bases in the middle. This CDR3 spans 15 amino acids. CDR3 nucleotides: TGCGCCAGCAGCCCCGGCGGGGGGAGCCATTCACCCCTCCACTTT. Its translation: CASSPGGGSHSPLHF. The whole variable domain, filled in from reference TRBV5-1 and TRBJ1-6, reads KAGVTQTPRYLIKTRGQQVTLSCSPISGHRSVSWYQQTPGQGLQFLFEYFSETQRNKGNFPGRFSGRQFSNSRSEMNVSTLELGDSALYLCASSPGGGSHSPLHFGNGTRLTVT.

This sequence joins TRBV5-5 and TRBJ2-1; D might be TRBD1 (6 bases). The CDR3 consists of 13 residues. CDR1 is SGHKS, CDR2 YYEKEE, per germline (reference sequence). V dropped 4 bases and J dropped 4 bases, with 9 bases sitting between them. This CDR3 reads CASSNRDYNEQFF. CDR3 bases: TGTGCCAGCAGCAACAGGGATTACAATGAGCAGTTCTTC.